A single sample is the source of the 2 T cell receptor beta chains below, sequenced in a study of T cell repertoires in cytomegalovirus infection. TCRdb re-called the reads with MiXCR, one entry per CDR3 protein. The profile shows approximately 200,000 distinct CDR3 sequences, over 25% of them singletons. Sequencing was done on a sample of PBMCs. These receptors were taken from a human donor in good health (CMV status not recorded). Some clones in this sample may be carry-over from other donors' samples.

The CDR3 coding sequence is TGTGCCAGCAGCGCCGGAGCGCGAGGCTACACCTTC. It yields the protein CASSAGARGYTF. V is TRBV6-2 or TRBV6-3 and J is TRBJ1-2; D remains ambiguous. Germline loops: CDR1 MNHEY, CDR2 SVGEGT. V gave up 6 bases and J gave up 8 bases, with 13 bases separating them. The CDR3 has 12 residues.

The chain uses TRBV6-6 and TRBJ2-1, with a weak D call TRBD2 (7 bases). The length of the CDR3 is 12 residues. Germline V CDR1 and CDR2: MNHNY, SVGAGI (reference sequence). The V end was cut by 8 bases, the J end by 8 bases, with 13 bases between. In nucleotides, the CDR3 is TGTGCCAGCCGTAGGGGGGGCGATGAGCAGTTCTTC. Translating it yields CASRRGGDEQFF.